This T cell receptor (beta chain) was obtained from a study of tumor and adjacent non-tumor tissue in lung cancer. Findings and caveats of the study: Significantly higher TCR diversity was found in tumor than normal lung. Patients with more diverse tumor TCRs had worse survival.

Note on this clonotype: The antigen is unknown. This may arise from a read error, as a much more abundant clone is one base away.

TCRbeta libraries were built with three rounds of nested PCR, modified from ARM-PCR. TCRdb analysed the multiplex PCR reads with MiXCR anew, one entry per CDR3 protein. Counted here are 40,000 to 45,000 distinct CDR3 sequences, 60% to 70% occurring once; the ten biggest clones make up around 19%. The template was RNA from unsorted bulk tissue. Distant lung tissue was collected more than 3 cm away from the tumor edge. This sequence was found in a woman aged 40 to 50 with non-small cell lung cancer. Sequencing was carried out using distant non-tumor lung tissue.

The CDR3 DNA sequence: TGTGCCAGCTCCGAGGACAGGGTGGGGCACCAGTACTTC. Translating it yields CASSEDRVGHQYF. The V and J genes are TRBV6-5 and TRBJ2-7; 8 bases map to TRBD1. There are 13 residues in the CDR3. Germline V lookup: CDR1 MNHEY, CDR2 SVGAGI. Trimming at V came to 8 bases and at J to 10 bases, leaving 13 bases not matched to a gene.